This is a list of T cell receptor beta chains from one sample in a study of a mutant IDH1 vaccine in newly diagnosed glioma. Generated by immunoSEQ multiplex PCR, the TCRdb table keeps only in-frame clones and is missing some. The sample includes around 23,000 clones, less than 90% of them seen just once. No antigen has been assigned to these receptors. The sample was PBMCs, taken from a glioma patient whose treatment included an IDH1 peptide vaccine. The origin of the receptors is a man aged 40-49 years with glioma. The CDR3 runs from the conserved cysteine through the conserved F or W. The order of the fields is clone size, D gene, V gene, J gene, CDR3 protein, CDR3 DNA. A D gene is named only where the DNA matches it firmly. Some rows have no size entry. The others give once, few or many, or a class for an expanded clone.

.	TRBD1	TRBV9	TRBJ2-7	CASSVGSSGQIYYEQYF	TGTGCCAGCAGCGTAGGGTCGTCGGGACAGATTTACTACGAGCAGTACTTC
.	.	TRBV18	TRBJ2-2	CASSPPGVWTGELFF	TGTGCCAGCTCACCACCGGGAGTATGGACCGGGGAGCTGTTTTTT
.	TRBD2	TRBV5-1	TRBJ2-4	CTSSLEAGVTKTGQYF	TGCACCAGCAGCTTGGAGGCGGGGGTTACAAAAACGGGTCAGTACTTC
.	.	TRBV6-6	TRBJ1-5	CASSRGRDSNQPQHF	TGTGCCAGCAGTCGGGGGAGGGATAGCAATCAGCCCCAGCATTTT
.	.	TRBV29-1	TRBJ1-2	CSVGVDPNYGYTF	TGCAGCGTTGGGGTCGATCCTAACTATGGCTACACCTTC
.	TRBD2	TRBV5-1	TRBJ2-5	CASSTLAGTGETQYF	TGCGCCAGCAGCACCTTAGCGGGAACTGGCGAGACCCAGTACTTC
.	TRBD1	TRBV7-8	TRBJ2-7	CASSPGTVRYEQYF	TGTGCCAGCAGCCCCGGGACAGTCCGCTACGAGCAGTACTTC
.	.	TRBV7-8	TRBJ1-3	CASSLAGSGNTIYF	TGTGCCAGCAGCCTGGCGGGCTCTGGAAACACCATATATTTT
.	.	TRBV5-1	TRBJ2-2	CASSLDLGELFF	TGCGCCAGCAGCTTGGATCTCGGGGAGCTGTTTTTT
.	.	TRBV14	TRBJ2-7	CASSQGGGLYEQYF	TGTGCCAGCAGCCAAGGGGGGGGGCTCTACGAGCAGTACTTC
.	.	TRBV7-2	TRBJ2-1	CASSQAGEQFF	TGTGCCAGCAGCCAAGCCGGGGAGCAGTTCTTC
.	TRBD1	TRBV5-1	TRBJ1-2	CASSFHPRDRGRRGYTF	TGCGCCAGCAGCTTCCATCCCCGGGACAGGGGGCGCCGGGGCTACACCTTC
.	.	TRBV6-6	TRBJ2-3	CACSRDTDTQYF	TGTGCATGCAGCCGGGACACAGATACGCAGTATTTT
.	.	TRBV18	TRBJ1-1	CASSPRSGSPGGVETEAFF	TGTGCCAGCTCACCCCGATCCGGTTCCCCGGGAGGTGTGGAGACTGAAGCTTTCTTT
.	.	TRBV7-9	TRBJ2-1	CASSLAIAYNEQFF	TGTGCCAGCAGCTTAGCTATAGCCTACAATGAGCAGTTCTTC
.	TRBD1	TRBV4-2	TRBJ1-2	CASSQGTGTEDGYTF	TGTGCCAGCAGCCAAGGGACCGGGACAGAGGATGGCTACACCTTC
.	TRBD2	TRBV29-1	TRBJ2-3	CSVEGRERSDTQYF	TGCAGCGTTGAAGGGCGGGAGAGGTCGGATACGCAGTATTTT
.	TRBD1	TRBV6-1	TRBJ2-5	CASSVQSGGQETQYF	TGTGCCAGCAGTGTGCAATCAGGGGGCCAAGAGACCCAGTACTTC
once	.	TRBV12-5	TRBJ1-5	CASGQGGMEPQHF	TGTGCTAGTGGTCAGGGAGGTATGGAGCCCCAGCATTTT
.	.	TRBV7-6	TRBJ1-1	CASSLGLADTEAFF	TGTGCCAGCAGCTTAGGCCTGGCAGACACTGAAGCTTTCTTT
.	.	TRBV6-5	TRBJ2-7	CASSYFRGADYEQYF	TGTGCCAGCAGTTATTTCCGAGGGGCTGACTACGAGCAGTACTTC
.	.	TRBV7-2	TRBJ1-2	CASSLGKPANYGYTF	TGTGCCAGCAGCTTAGGGAAGCCAGCTAACTATGGCTACACCTTC
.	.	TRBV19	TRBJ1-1	CASRKGHLNTEAFF	TGTGCCAGTAGAAAGGGACACCTGAACACTGAAGCTTTCTTT
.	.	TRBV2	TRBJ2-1	CASRRIQGGDEQFF	TGTGCCAGCAGGAGGATTCAGGGCGGTGATGAGCAGTTCTTC
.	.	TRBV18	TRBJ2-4	CASSPSPPGQTDRFTKNIQYF	TGTGCCAGCTCACCTTCCCCCCCCGGCCAGACGGACCGATTTACCAAAAACATTCAGTACTTC
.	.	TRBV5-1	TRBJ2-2	CASSLDGEHTGELFF	TGCGCCAGCAGCTTGGACGGGGAACACACCGGGGAGCTGTTTTTT
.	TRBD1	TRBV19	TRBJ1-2	CASSYSTGPGYGYTF	TGTGCCAGTAGTTATTCGACAGGGCCGGGCTATGGCTACACCTTC
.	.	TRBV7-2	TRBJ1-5	CASSPGSGYSNQPQHF	TGTGCCAGCAGCCCCGGTTCAGGTTATAGCAATCAGCCCCAGCATTTT
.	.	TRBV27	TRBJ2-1	CASNPFGGRNEQFF	TGTGCCAGCAACCCGTTTGGCGGACGGAATGAGCAGTTCTTC
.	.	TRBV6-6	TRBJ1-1	CASSYSLTEAFF	TGTGCCAGCAGTTACTCCCTCACTGAAGCTTTCTTT
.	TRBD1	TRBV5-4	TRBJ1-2	CASSPVQGNYGYTF	TGTGCCAGCAGCCCTGTACAGGGGAACTATGGCTACACCTTC
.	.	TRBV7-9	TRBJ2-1	CASSRGWGDNEQFF	TGTGCCAGCAGCAGGGGTTGGGGCGACAATGAGCAGTTCTTC
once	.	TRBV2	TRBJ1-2	CASSEARGRASVPTF	TGTGCCAGCAGTGAAGCGCGGGGCCGGGCCTCAGTCCCCACCTTC
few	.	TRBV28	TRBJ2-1	CASSLARGEQFF	TGTGCCAGCAGTTTAGCTAGGGGTGAGCAGTTCTTC
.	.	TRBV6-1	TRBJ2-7	CASIRDASSYEQYF	TGTGCCAGCATCCGGGACGCCTCCTCCTACGAGCAGTACTTC
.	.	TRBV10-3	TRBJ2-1	CATGAGTSGGGQGYNEQFF	TGTGCCACCGGGGCGGGAACTAGCGGAGGGGGCCAAGGATACAATGAGCAGTTCTTC
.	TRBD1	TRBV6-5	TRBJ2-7	CASSTHRGYEQYF	TGTGCCAGCAGTACTCACAGGGGCTACGAGCAGTACTTC
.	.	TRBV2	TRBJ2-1	CASSEWRSPEYNEQFF	TGTGCCAGCAGTGAGTGGAGGAGCCCCGAGTACAATGAGCAGTTCTTC
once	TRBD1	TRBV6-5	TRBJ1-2	CASSRTGPNYGYTF	TGTGCCAGCAGCCGGACAGGTCCTAACTATGGCTACACCTTC
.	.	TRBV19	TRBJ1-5	CASRAAPQRYSNQPQHF	TGTGCCAGTAGGGCGGCTCCCCAGAGGTATAGCAATCAGCCCCAGCATTTT
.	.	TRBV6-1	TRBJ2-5	CASSEPPYQETQYF	TGTGCCAGCAGTGAACCACCGTACCAAGAGACCCAGTACTTC
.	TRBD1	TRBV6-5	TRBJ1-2	CASSYRQGSYGYTF	TGTGCCAGCAGTTACAGACAGGGGAGCTATGGCTACACCTTC
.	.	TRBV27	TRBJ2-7	CASSRRRGYEQYF	TGTGCCAGCAGTAGGAGGAGGGGCTACGAGCAGTACTTC
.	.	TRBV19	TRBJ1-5	CASSMPEPQHF	TGTGCCAGTAGTATGCCGGAGCCCCAGCATTTT
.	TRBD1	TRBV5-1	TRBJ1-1	CASSKGQGVVLNTEAFF	TGCGCCAGCAGCAAAGGACAGGGGGTTGTTTTGAACACTGAAGCTTTCTTT
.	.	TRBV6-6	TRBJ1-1	CASSYERTEAFF	TGTGCCAGCAGTTACGAGCGGACTGAAGCTTTCTTT
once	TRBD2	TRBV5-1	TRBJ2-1	CASISTSGPYNEQFF	TGCGCCAGCATCTCAACTAGCGGGCCTTACAATGAGCAGTTCTTC